This TCR beta chain was obtained from a study of multiple sclerosis patients with progressive multifocal leukoencephalopathy. Study-level points and caveats: PML-onset expanded TRB clones were detectable before and during natalizumab therapy. Less diverse TRB repertoires were suggested in most PML patients.

Specified time point: time of PML onset. Natalizumab-treated patients developed PML between about 15 and 60 months into natalizumab therapy. The J segment lost 7 bases and the V segment lost 0 bases, leaving 3 bases of the junction unmatched. Per germline, CDR1 SEHNR and CDR2 FQNEAQ (reference sequence). This CDR3 is 15 amino acids long. TCRdb's copy holds only in-frame clones and misses some; the assay was immunoSEQ multiplex PCR. The data contain tens of thousands of clones, about 85% of them singletons. Points on this clone: Its matching antigen is unknown.

The specimen was PBMCs, collected from a patient treated with natalizumab. This TCR was sampled from a woman aged 25 to 39 with progressive multifocal leukoencephalopathy. This chain connects TRBV7-9 to TRBJ1-2, with TRBD1 matching 12 bases. The CDR3 DNA follows: TGTGCCAGCAGCTTAGCGGGGGACAGGGGGCCTGGCTACACCTTC. This translates into CASSLAGDRGPGYTF. Looking up the rest from reference TRBV7-9 and TRBJ1-2 gives the full variable domain: DTGVSQNPRHKITKRGQNVTFRCDPISEHNRLYWYRQTLGQGPEFLTYFQNEAQLEKSRLLSDRFSAERPKGSFSTLEIQRTEQGDSAMYLCASSLAGDRGPGYTFGSGTRLTVV.